What follows describes a single TCR beta chain. The sample carries other DNA sequences with the same CDR3. The germline gives CDR1 KGHSH, CDR2 LQKENI. The CDR3 is 12 residues long. Trimming cost V 2 bases and J 11 bases; bases outside gene matches: 5. Treatment here: randomized to nivolumab then ipilimumab (arm A) or the reverse (arm B). None of the patients previously received DNA-damaging chemotherapy. The sample belongs to a study of sequential checkpoint blockade in melanoma. Whole-study context: First-line arms were nivolumab then ipilimumab, or the reverse, randomized 1:1.

The table came from immunoSEQ multiplex PCR; TCRdb's copy has only in-frame clones and leaves some out. This sample has thousands of clones; about a fifth occur once, and the top ten carry less than 20%. This clonotype was sampled from a human donor with melanoma. J is TRBJ1-1 and V is TRBV18; 7 bases align to TRBD1. The specimen was tumor tissue (inferred from file names), collected from a patient given nivolumab and ipilimumab in sequence. Here the CDR3 DNA reads TGTGCCAGCTCACCAATTCAGGGGGAGGCTTTCTTT. The encoded protein is CASSPIQGEAFF.